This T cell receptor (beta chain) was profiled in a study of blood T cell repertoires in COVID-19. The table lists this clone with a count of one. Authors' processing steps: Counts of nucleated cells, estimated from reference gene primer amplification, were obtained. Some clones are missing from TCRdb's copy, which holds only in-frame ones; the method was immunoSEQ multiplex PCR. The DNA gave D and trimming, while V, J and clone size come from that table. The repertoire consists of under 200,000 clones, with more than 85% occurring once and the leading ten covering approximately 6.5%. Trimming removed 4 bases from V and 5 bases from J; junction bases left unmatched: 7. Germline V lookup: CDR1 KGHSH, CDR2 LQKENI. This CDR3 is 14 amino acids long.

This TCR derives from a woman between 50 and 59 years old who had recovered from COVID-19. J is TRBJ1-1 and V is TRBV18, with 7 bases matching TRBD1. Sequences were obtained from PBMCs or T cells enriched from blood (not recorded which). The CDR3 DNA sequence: TGTGCCAGCTCACAAACAGGGGACCGGACTGAAGCTTTCTTT. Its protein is CASSQTGDRTEAFF.